A single sample gave rise to the 14 T cell receptor beta chains below, sequenced in a study of T cell responses to AZD1222 COVID-19 vaccine. Using immunoSEQ multiplex PCR, the repertoire was profiled, and TCRdb retains in-frame clones only, with some absent. The data hold some 94,000 clones, with roughly 89% observed a single time. Sample: peripheral blood, taken 28 days after the second AZD1222 dose. The origin of the receptors is an adult who received the AZD1222 COVID-19 vaccine.

The chain links TRBV5-1 to TRBJ2-2, with TRBD1 as a possible D gene (5 bases). The ends were cut back, 9 bases at V and 0 bases at J, with 18 bases in the middle. The CDR3 is made up of 16 amino acids. The germline CDR1 and CDR2 sequences are SGHRS and YFSETQ. For the CDR3, the DNA is TGCGCCACCCAACTTGGCCAGGGCTCGAACACCGGGGAGCTGTTTTTT. Translated, it gives CATQLGQGSNTGELFF.

This CDR3 reads CASSLETAEKLFF. In DNA form, the CDR3 reads TGCGCCAGCAGCTTGGAGACGGCCGAAAAACTGTTTTTT. The rearrangement uses TRBV5-1 and TRBJ1-4; D unclear. V was pared by 0 bases and J by 8 bases, with 8 bases between. The CDR3 has 13 residues. Looked up from germline, CDR1 is SGHRS and CDR2 is YFSETQ.

The chain combines TRBV6-5 with TRBJ1-2, with 8 bases fitting TRBD1. This CDR3 contains 15 residues. V shed 7 bases and J 4 bases; nucleotides not matched to a gene: 11. Germline CDR1 and CDR2: MNHEY and SVGAGI. The CDR3 sequence: CASTPTGQGGYGYTF. As DNA, the CDR3 is TGTGCCAGCACCCCCACCGGACAGGGAGGCTATGGCTACACCTTC.

The chain combines TRBV6-5 with TRBJ1-4; no definite D call. The CDR3 consists of 13 residues. Germline V CDR1 and CDR2: MNHEY, SVGAGI. Trimming removed 6 bases from V and 7 bases from J, with 12 bases in between. CDR3 in DNA: TGTGCCAGCAGCCGAGTGGCTCGTGAAAAACTGTTTTTT. The encoded protein is CASSRVAREKLFF.

The rearrangement uses TRBV27 and TRBJ1-6; 9 positions agree with TRBD1. The CDR3 extends over 14 amino acids. J gave up 8 bases and V 5 bases, and 4 bases lay outside the gene matches. CDR1 and CDR2 (germline): MNHEY, SMNVEV (reference sequence). Here the CDR3 reads CASSTTGGYSPLHF. CDR3 coding DNA: TGTGCCAGCAGTACGACAGGGGGATATTCACCCCTCCACTTT.

The rearrangement joins TRBV7-9 to TRBJ1-6, with D perhaps matching TRBD1 (6 bases). Germline CDR1 is SEHNR and CDR2 is FQNEAQ (reference sequence). With 5 bases removed from V and 6 bases from J, the gap between germline ends came to 23 bases. The CDR3 runs 18 residues. CDR3 sequence reads: CASSPPISSGGLNSPLHF. In DNA, the CDR3 is TGTGCCAGCAGCCCGCCAATTTCGTCCGGGGGGCTTAATTCACCCCTCCACTTT. The variable domain in full, completed from reference TRBV7-9 and TRBJ1-6, reads DTGVSQNPRHKITKRGQNVTFRCDPISEHNRLYWYRQTLGQGPEFLTYFQNEAQLEKSRLLSDRFSAERPKGSFSTLEIQRTEQGDSAMYLCASSPPISSGGLNSPLHFGNGTRLTVT.

As for this clone: Mismatch with germline at one junction end may stem from a read error. This chain joins TRBV18 and TRBJ2-2, with a tentative D call TRBD1 (6 bases). Looked up from germline, CDR1 is KGHSH and CDR2 is LQKENI. The CDR3 consists of 15 residues. The CDR3 sequence is CASSPQGSNTGELFF. The CDR3 DNA is TGTGCCAGCTCCCCACAGGGATCGAACACCGGGGAGCTGTTTTTT.

The chain joins TRBV7-2 to TRBJ1-2; possibly TRBD1 for D (6 bases). The CDR3 contains 14 residues. Germline lookup yields CDR1 SGHTA and CDR2 FQGNSA. V was pared by 0 bases and J by 6 bases, with 11 bases between. The CDR3 loop is CASSLALGGHGYTF. The DNA of the CDR3 is TGTGCCAGCAGCTTAGCGCTTGGGGGGCATGGCTACACCTTC.

The V and J genes are TRBV30 and TRBJ1-5; weak D call: TRBD1 (5 bases). In germline, CDR1 is GTSNPN, CDR2 SVGIG (reference sequence). The CDR3 length is 14 residues. Trimming took 3 bases from V and 0 from J, leaving 9 bases between them. CDR3 DNA sequence: TGTGCCTGGAGCGACGACAGTAGCAATCAGCCCCAGCATTTT. Encoded protein: CAWSDDSSNQPQHF.

The rearrangement links TRBV3-1 (or the pseudogene TRBV3-2) to TRBJ2-7; 10 bases agree with TRBD1. Losses at the gene ends were 4 bases for V and 12 bases for J; bases not matched to a gene: 12. From germline, CDR1 is LGHDT and CDR2 YNNKEL (reference sequence). The CDR3 consists of 14 residues. The CDR3 bases are TGTGCCAGCAGCCTTGAACCGGGACAGGGGCCCTCGTACGTC. Translating it yields CASSLEPGQGPSYV.

The chain is built from TRBV18 and TRBJ1-5, with 9 positions matching TRBD1. The V gene's germline CDR1 is KGHSH and CDR2 LQKENI. This CDR3 is 17 amino acids long. The V and J ends lost 3 bases and 0 bases, in that order; junction bases with no gene match: 6. CDR3 protein: CASSPTGQGLSNQPQHF. As DNA, the CDR3 is TGTGCCAGCTCACCTACGGGACAGGGTCTTAGCAATCAGCCCCAGCATTTT.

This sequence joins TRBV7-3 and TRBJ2-4; 9 nucleotides match TRBD2. The CDR3 contains 15 residues. The germline V gene encodes CDR1 SGHTA and CDR2 FQGTGA. V lost 0 bases, J lost 8 bases, and 5 bases stayed unmatched. The CDR3 DNA reads as TGTGCCAGCAGCTTAACCGCGGGAGGGGGTGACATTCAGTACTTC. It translates to CASSLTAGGGDIQYF.

The rearrangement uses TRBV27 and TRBJ2-1; 7 nucleotides match TRBD1. This CDR3 region has 15 residues. Germline trimming cut 6 bases from V and 0 bases from J; bases unmatched to any gene: 5. Germline CDR1 reads MNHEY; CDR2 reads SMNVEV (reference sequence). DNA of the CDR3: TGTGCCAGCAGAAGGGGGCCGAGCTCCTACAATGAGCAGTTCTTC. It yields the protein CASRRGPSSYNEQFF.

The chain combines TRBV7-8 with TRBJ1-1; a possible D gene is TRBD1 (6 bases). This CDR3 contains 15 residues. Germline-derived CDR1 and CDR2 are SGHVS and FQNEAQ. With 0 bases removed from V and 7 bases from J, the gap between germline ends came to 15 bases. The CDR3 loop is CASSLARGVGREAFF. The CDR3 DNA reads as TGTGCCAGCAGCTTAGCGAGGGGGGTCGGACGTGAAGCTTTCTTT.